This T cell receptor (beta chain) was sequenced in a study of technical replicates of blood from a handful of donors. V was clipped by 4 bases and J by 6 bases; unmatched bases: 0. The germline CDR1 and CDR2 sequences are DFQATT and SNEGSKA (reference sequence). The CDR3 extends over 10 amino acids. Assay: immunoSEQ multiplex PCR; the TCRdb copy retains only in-frame clones and omits some. Among tens of thousands of clones listed, about 91% were seen once. This chain joins TRBV20-1 and TRBJ2-7; 7 nucleotides line up with TRBD1. The specimen sequenced was T cells isolated from PBMCs. This receptor was obtained from a human donor in good health. CDR3 residues: CSANRGEQYF. CDR3 nucleotides: TGCAGTGCTAACAGGGGCGAGCAGTACTTC.